Listed here are 17 T cell receptor beta chains from one sample, sequenced in a study of early T cells in non-severe SARS-CoV-2 infection. In TCRdb, the 5' RACE reads were re-called with MiXCR into one record per CDR3 protein. The sample lists 52,000 or so distinct CDR3 sequences, under 8% seen once, with 5.8% in the top ten. The sample was whole blood, taken at baseline. These receptors all come from an adult who was a healthcare worker with PCR-confirmed SARS-CoV-2 infection or an uninfected control (not recorded which).

This chain uses TRBV7-9 with TRBJ1-3; D gene unclear. The length of the CDR3 is 14 residues. The germline V gene has CDR1 SEHNR and CDR2 FQNEAQ (reference sequence). Trimming cost V 8 bases and J 0 bases, with 11 bases left between them. The DNA of the CDR3 is TGTGCCAGCGAGAGGGCCAGCTCTGGAAACACCATATATTTT. Protein product: CASERASSGNTIYF.

The V and J genes are TRBV20-1 and TRBJ2-5; D is unresolved. Trimming removed 5 bases from V and 2 bases from J, with 9 bases in between. The CDR3 length is 12 residues. Looked up from germline, CDR1 is DFQATT and CDR2 is SNEGSKA (reference sequence). DNA for the CDR3: TGCAGTGCTTTACCCCTTCAAGAGACCCAGTACTTC. The encoded protein is CSALPLQETQYF.

In its sample, this clonotype was seen many times. The chain carries TRBV13 and TRBJ2-5; the D gene is possibly TRBD2 (5 bases). This CDR3 has 13 residues. V dropped 2 bases and J dropped 5 bases, with 9 bases sitting between them. Germline V gene lookup returns CDR1 PRHDT and CDR2 FYEKMQ (reference sequence). CDR3 coding DNA: TGTGCCAGCAGCTTAATTGGACTGGAGACCCAGTACTTC. Protein sequence: CASSLIGLETQYF.

Many counts were recorded for this clonotype. This chain links TRBV7-9 with TRBJ2-7; D remains unclear. The CDR3 sequence is 16 residues long. Germline CDR1 SEHNR, CDR2 FQNEAQ (reference sequence). V gave up 3 bases and J gave up 0 bases, with 15 bases separating them. The CDR3 nucleotides read TGTGCCAGCAGCTTTAGGGCAACGTCGAGCTCCTACGAGCAGTACTTC. This encodes CASSFRATSSSYEQYF.

The V call is TRBV18, the J call TRBJ1-6, with a tentative D call TRBD1 (6 bases). This CDR3 is 14 amino acids long. With 6 bases removed from V and 8 bases from J, the gap between germline ends came to 14 bases. Looked up from germline, CDR1 is KGHSH and CDR2 is LQKENI. CDR3 protein: CASSTTGGDSPLHF. The CDR3 DNA is TGTGCCAGCTCCACGACAGGTGGAGATTCACCCCTCCACTTT.

V and J are TRBV7-9 and TRBJ2-3; D ambiguous. This CDR3 comprises 13 residues. Germline V gene lookup returns CDR1 SEHNR and CDR2 FQNEAQ (reference sequence). V dropped 1 base and J dropped 4 bases, with 6 bases sitting between them. Here the CDR3 reads CASSLDAADTQYF. The CDR3 DNA reads as TGTGCCAGCAGCTTAGACGCAGCAGATACGCAGTATTTT.

This rearrangement joins TRBV28 to TRBJ2-3, with 9 bases aligning to TRBD2. The V gene end was trimmed by 8 bases and the J gene end by 1 base; junction bases not matched to a gene: 16. This CDR3 comprises 18 residues. CDR1 and CDR2 (germline): MDHEN, SYDVKM. CDR3 loop: CASGVSRGGLRGTDTQYF. CDR3 nucleotides: TGTGCCAGCGGGGTTTCGCGGGGGGGCCTTAGGGGCACAGATACGCAGTATTTT.

This clonotype was recorded many times. The V gene is TRBV12-3 or TRBV12-4, the J gene TRBJ2-2; D is ambiguous. This CDR3 comprises 12 residues. V lost 3 bases, J lost 3 bases, and 2 bases lay in between. Here the CDR3 DNA reads TGTGCCAGCAGTTTTTACACCGGGGAGCTGTTTTTT. It translates to CASSFYTGELFF.

At least ten counts were recorded for this clonotype. This chain connects TRBV28 to TRBJ1-1, with D uncertain. Trimming removed 2 bases at V and 5 bases at J, with 12 bases between. The CDR3 is 14 amino acids. Germline V lookup: CDR1 MDHEN, CDR2 SYDVKM. Here the CDR3 reads CASSLRTKTTEAFF. CDR3 coding DNA: TGTGCCAGCAGTTTAAGGACCAAGACAACTGAAGCTTTCTTT.

This clonotype appeared a few times. V usage is TRBV14 and J usage is TRBJ1-2, with 7 bases matching TRBD1. The CDR3 is 17 amino acids. V lost 4 bases and J lost 2; bases outside the gene matches: 13. CDR1 and CDR2 from the germline V gene are SGHDN and FVKESK. CDR3 protein: CASSRKSRDSLNYGYTF. The CDR3 DNA reads as TGTGCCAGCAGCCGCAAGTCCCGGGACAGCCTAAACTATGGCTACACCTTC.

This clonotype was counted at least ten times. The CDR3 DNA reads TGTGCCAGCAGCTTAGTTGGGACAGGGGTCCAAGAGACCCAGTACTTC. It translates to CASSLVGTGVQETQYF. The V gene is TRBV7-2, the J gene TRBJ2-5; 10 nucleotides match TRBD1. CDR1 and CDR2 (germline): SGHTA, FQGNSA. V shed 1 base, J shed 1 base, and the junction held 3 bases outside the gene matches. The CDR3 is 16 residues long.

This clonotype was seen at least ten times. J is TRBJ2-1 and V is TRBV4-2, with 7 positions matching TRBD2. Germline V gives CDR1 LGHNA, CDR2 YNFKEQ. The CDR3 is made up of 13 amino acids. The V and J ends lost 1 base and 8 bases, in that order; junction bases with no gene match: 2. The CDR3 is CASSQAGGDEQFF. CDR3 coding DNA: TGTGCCAGCAGCCAAGCGGGGGGAGATGAGCAGTTCTTC.

This clonotype was seen at least ten times. The genes are TRBV20-1 and TRBJ1-2; unclear D gene. The CDR3 extends over 14 amino acids. V shed 3 bases and J shed 11 bases, with 22 bases lying between them. The germline V gene encodes CDR1 DFQATT and CDR2 SNEGSKA (reference sequence). The CDR3 sequence: CSASELLWGIGYTF. The CDR3, as DNA: TGCAGTGCTAGTGAATTACTGTGGGGTATCGGGTACACCTTC.

The sample holds many counts of this clonotype. V is TRBV29-1 and J is TRBJ2-3, with a weak D call TRBD1 (5 bases). CDR1 is SQVTM and CDR2 is ANQGSEA in the germline V gene. CDR3 length: 14 amino acids. Here the CDR3 reads CSHRGALSTDTQYF. CDR3 DNA: TGCAGTCACCGTGGGGCCCTAAGCACAGATACGCAGTATTTT.

This clonotype was picked up many times. The chain joins TRBV13 to TRBJ2-7, with D unresolved. CDR3 length equals 14 residues. Trimming cost V 0 bases and J 3 bases, with 9 bases left between them. Per germline, CDR1 PRHDT and CDR2 FYEKMQ (reference sequence). The CDR3, as DNA: TGTGCCAGCAGCTTAGGGTACCGCGGCTACGAGCAGTACTTC. Protein sequence: CASSLGYRGYEQYF.

This clonotype was seen at least ten times. The rearrangement uses TRBV6-2 or TRBV6-3 and TRBJ2-1; D not certain. The CDR3 covers 12 residues. Germline CDR1 and CDR2: MNHEY and SVGEGT. Trimming took off 10 bases at V and 6 bases at J, with 13 bases between the two ends. CDR3 loop: CATRSFVNEQFF. CDR3 in DNA: TGTGCCACCCGGTCTTTTGTCAATGAGCAGTTCTTC.

The table lists this clonotype with many counts. This chain uses TRBV20-1 with TRBJ2-1; 13 nucleotides align to TRBD2. In germline, CDR1 is DFQATT, CDR2 SNEGSKA (reference sequence). CDR3 length equals 14 residues. After removal of 3 bases from V and 12 bases from J, the junction contained 8 bases not matched to a gene. The CDR3 loop is CSASRTSGGAAQFF. The CDR3 bases are TGCAGTGCTAGCCGAACTAGCGGGGGGGCAGCGCAGTTCTTC.